The rows below give T cell receptor beta chains drawn from one sample of a study of blood T cell repertoires in COVID-19. Sequencing was performed with immunoSEQ multiplex PCR; in TCRdb, only in-frame clones are kept and a portion is missing. The sample records some 330,000 clones, roughly 80% being singletons. Sequencing was performed on PBMCs or T cells enriched from blood (not recorded which). All receptors come from a woman aged 45-59 years who had recovered from COVID-19. CDR3s include the opening cysteine and the closing phenylalanine or tryptophan. A D gene is named only where the DNA matches it firmly. The listing skips clone size in some rows; elsewhere it reads once, few, many or a size class.

few	TRBD1	TRBV14	TRBJ1-5	CASSRGGQGKPQHF	TGTGCCAGCAGCCGGGGGGGACAGGGAAAGCCCCAGCATTTT
.	.	TRBV27	TRBJ2-1	CASTKVGGGPISYNEQFF	TGTGCCAGCACCAAGGTAGGGGGAGGGCCGATCTCCTACAATGAGCAGTTCTTC
.	TRBD2	TRBV4-1	TRBJ2-1	CASSQGGSSYNEQFF	TGCGCCAGCAGCCAGGGAGGGAGCTCCTACAATGAGCAGTTCTTC
.	.	TRBV28	TRBJ2-1	CASSFPRRNEQFF	TGTGCCAGCAGTTTCCCCAGGCGCAATGAGCAGTTCTTC
.	.	TRBV5-5	TRBJ2-1	CASSYRERSYNEQFF	TGTGCCAGCAGCTATCGGGAGCGGTCCTACAATGAGCAGTTCTTC
once	.	TRBV7-9	TRBJ2-2	CASAFAGVLTNTGELFF	TGTGCCAGCGCCTTTGCCGGTGTCCTCACTAACACCGGGGAGCTGTTTTTT
.	.	TRBV6-2/TRBV6-3	TRBJ1-1	CASSLRVGRTEAFF	TGTGCCAGCAGTTTGCGGGTGGGGAGAACTGAAGCTTTCTTT
.	.	TRBV18	TRBJ1-4	CASSPARDYEKLFF	TGTGCCAGCTCACCGGCCAGGGACTACGAAAAACTGTTTTTT
.	.	TRBV6-6	TRBJ1-1	CASMRGAAEAFF	TGTGCCAGCATGCGGGGAGCAGCTGAAGCTTTCTTT
.	.	TRBV4-2	TRBJ2-2	CASSQETGNTGELFF	TGTGCCAGCAGCCAAGAGACAGGGAACACCGGGGAGCTGTTTTTT
.	.	TRBV27	TRBJ1-2	CASSPRVRGADGYTF	TGTGCCAGCAGTCCCCGAGTTCGGGGGGCTGATGGCTACACCTTC
.	TRBD1	TRBV28	TRBJ2-7	CASTQTGSVSYEQYF	TGTGCCAGCACTCAGACAGGGTCCGTCTCCTACGAGCAGTACTTC
once	.	TRBV27	TRBJ1-1	CASSQIPLGGDTEAFF	TGTGCCAGCAGCCAAATACCCCTCGGGGGGGACACTGAAGCTTTCTTT
.	TRBD2	TRBV30	TRBJ2-3	CAWSPGGDTQYF	TGTGCCTGGAGCCCGGGGGGAGATACGCAGTATTTT
.	TRBD1	TRBV18	TRBJ2-7	CASSPHRDSHDEQYF	TGTGCCAGCTCACCGCACCGGGACAGTCACGACGAGCAGTACTTC
.	TRBD2	TRBV12-5	TRBJ2-3	CASGLGSPGTSGDTQYF	TGTGCTAGTGGTTTAGGTTCGCCCGGGACTAGCGGGGACACGCAGTATTTT
.	TRBD2	TRBV4-2	TRBJ2-2	CASSQEAGGGNTGELFF	TGTGCCAGCAGCCAAGAGGCGGGAGGGGGTAACACCGGGGAGCTGTTTTTT
.	.	TRBV29-1	TRBJ2-6	CSVTSGSSSGANVLTF	TGCAGCGTCACCTCCGGGTCTAGCTCTGGGGCCAACGTCCTGACTTTC
.	.	TRBV18	TRBJ1-2	CASSPQQGTVYGYTF	TGTGCCAGCTCACCCCAACAGGGTACTGTCTATGGCTACACCTTC
few	.	TRBV4-1	TRBJ2-7	CASSQPHRGGASSYEQYF	TGCGCCAGCAGCCAACCTCATCGTGGGGGGGCAAGCTCCTACGAGCAGTACTTC
.	TRBD1	TRBV7-9	TRBJ1-1	CASSPRTGVNTEAFF	TGTGCCAGCAGCCCAAGGACAGGAGTAAACACTGAAGCTTTCTTT
.	TRBD2	TRBV5-8	TRBJ2-7	CASSTTGGNYYEQYF	TGTGCCAGCAGCACGACGGGGGGAAACTACTACGAGCAGTACTTC
.	TRBD1	TRBV6-2/TRBV6-3	TRBJ1-2	CASRPAGTGGYVGGYTF	TGTGCCAGCAGGCCTGCCGGGACAGGGGGCTATGTTGGCGGCTACACCTTC
.	.	TRBV7-2	TRBJ2-1	CASRASVDEQFF	TGTGCCAGCAGGGCTAGCGTCGATGAGCAGTTCTTC
.	TRBD1	TRBV6-2/TRBV6-3	TRBJ1-2	CASSLQGAVGYTF	TGTGCCAGCAGCCTTCAGGGGGCGGTTGGCTACACCTTC
.	.	TRBV7-2	TRBJ1-2	CASSLSAGNYGYTF	TGTGCCAGCAGCTTATCGGCAGGAAACTATGGCTACACCTTC
.	TRBD2	TRBV2	TRBJ2-5	CASSGLAGAFGTQYF	TGTGCCAGCAGTGGACTAGCGGGGGCCTTCGGGACCCAGTACTTC
.	.	TRBV30	TRBJ2-3	CAWRPRATDTQYF	TGTGCCTGGAGGCCGAGGGCTACAGATACGCAGTATTTT
.	TRBD1	TRBV27	TRBJ1-2	CASSLGQGMYGYTF	TGTGCCAGCAGTTTGGGACAGGGCATGTATGGCTACACCTTC
.	.	TRBV15	TRBJ1-6	CATSPDRPTGPNSPLHF	TGTGCCACCAGCCCCGATCGTCCTACGGGTCCCAATTCACCCCTCCACTTT
.	TRBD1	TRBV24-1	TRBJ2-5	CATSEGTGGQETQYF	TGTGCCACCAGTGAAGGGACAGGCGGCCAAGAGACCCAGTACTTC
.	.	TRBV7-9	TRBJ1-1	CASSPSQNTEAFF	TGTGCCAGCAGCCCAAGCCAGAACACTGAAGCTTTCTTT
.	.	TRBV12-3/TRBV12-4	TRBJ2-1	CASALLVGDEQFF	TGTGCCAGCGCCCTCTTGGTGGGAGATGAGCAGTTCTTC
.	.	TRBV3-1/TRBV3-2	TRBJ1-1	CASSQEGGLGTEAFF	TGTGCCAGCAGCCAAGAGGGGGGGCTCGGCACTGAAGCTTTCTTT
.	.	TRBV7-2	TRBJ2-1	CASTLATRGDEQFF	TGTGCCAGCACCCTCGCCACAAGGGGTGATGAGCAGTTCTTC
.	.	TRBV2	TRBJ2-5	CASSFQGLQETQYF	TGTGCCAGCAGTTTCCAGGGACTGCAAGAGACCCAGTACTTC
.	.	TRBV30	TRBJ1-4	CVWSRGSNEKLFF	TGTGTCTGGAGTAGGGGGTCTAATGAAAAACTGTTTTTT
.	.	TRBV10-3	TRBJ1-3	CAISESLQARVMYF	TGTGCCATCAGTGAGTCGTTACAGGCCCGGGTGATGTATTTT
.	TRBD1	TRBV28	TRBJ1-4	CASSSMGQGWGTNEKLFF	TGTGCCAGCAGCAGTATGGGACAGGGATGGGGAACTAATGAAAAACTGTTTTTT
few	.	TRBV6-5	TRBJ2-2	CASSYLGQNTGELFF	TGTGCCAGCAGTTACCTTGGACAGAACACCGGGGAGCTGTTTTTT
.	.	TRBV20-1	TRBJ2-5	CSASPPFPLPSGTLETQYF	TGCAGTGCTAGTCCCCCTTTCCCCCTCCCCTCCGGGACACTAGAGACCCAGTACTTC
once	.	TRBV28	TRBJ1-1	CASSLRGSDPSGFF	TGTGCCAGCAGTTTACGGGGTTCGGACCCCTCCGGTTTCTTT
.	.	TRBV3-1/TRBV3-2	TRBJ2-1	CASSQDWAEQFF	TGTGCCAGCAGCCAAGATTGGGCTGAGCAGTTCTTC
.	.	TRBV6-2/TRBV6-3	TRBJ2-1	CASSYRPQGNEQFF	TGTGCCAGCAGTTATAGGCCCCAGGGCAATGAGCAGTTCTTC
.	TRBD1	TRBV5-4	TRBJ1-1	CASSRQGGGNTEAFF	TGTGCCAGCAGCCGCCAGGGGGGAGGGAACACTGAAGCTTTCTTT
.	.	TRBV11-2	TRBJ1-1	CASSLTATMNTEAFF	TGTGCCAGCAGCTTGACAGCCACCATGAACACTGAAGCTTTCTTT